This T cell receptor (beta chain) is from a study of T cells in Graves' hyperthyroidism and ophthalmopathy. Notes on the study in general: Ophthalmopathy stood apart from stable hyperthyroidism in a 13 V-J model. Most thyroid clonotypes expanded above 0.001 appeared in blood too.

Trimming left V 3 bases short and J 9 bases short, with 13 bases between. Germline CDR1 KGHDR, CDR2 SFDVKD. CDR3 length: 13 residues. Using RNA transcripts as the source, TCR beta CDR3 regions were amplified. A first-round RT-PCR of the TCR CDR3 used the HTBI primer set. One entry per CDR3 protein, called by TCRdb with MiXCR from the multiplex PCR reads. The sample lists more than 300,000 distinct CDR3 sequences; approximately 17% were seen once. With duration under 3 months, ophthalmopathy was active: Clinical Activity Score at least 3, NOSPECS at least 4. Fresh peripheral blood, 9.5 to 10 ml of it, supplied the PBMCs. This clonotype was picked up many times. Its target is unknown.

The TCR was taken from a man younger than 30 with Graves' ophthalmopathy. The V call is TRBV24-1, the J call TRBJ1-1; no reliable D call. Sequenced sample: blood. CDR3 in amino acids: CATSDVGGVQAFF. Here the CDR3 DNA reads TGTGCCACCAGTGATGTCGGTGGGGTGCAAGCTTTCTTT.